These 8 T cell receptor beta chains came from one sample sequenced in a study of shared clonotypes between healthy human individuals. The table came from immunoSEQ multiplex PCR; TCRdb's copy has only in-frame clones and leaves some out. The table records hundreds of thousands of clones, 90% to 97% of them present only once. The sample was naive CD4+ T cells sorted from blood. Subset noted: CD45RA+ positively selected. The origin of the receptors is a young woman in good health.

This sequence joins TRBV7-9 and TRBJ2-1; the D gene could be TRBD1 or TRBD2 (6 bases each). V dropped 5 bases and J dropped 9 bases, with 14 bases sitting between them. The germline V gene has CDR1 SEHNR and CDR2 FQNEAQ (reference sequence). The CDR3 is 13 amino acids. The CDR3 reads CASSQGTSGEQFF. CDR3 nucleotide sequence: TGTGCCAGCAGCCAGGGGACTTCCGGTGAGCAGTTCTTC.

V and J are TRBV7-9 and TRBJ2-7, with 9 nucleotides matching TRBD2. The CDR3 consists of 16 residues. Per the germline V gene, CDR1 is SEHNR and CDR2 is FQNEAQ (reference sequence). Trimming removed 1 base from V and 2 bases from J; junction bases left unmatched: 6. The CDR3 DNA sequence: TGTGCCAGCAGCTTAGTGGCGGCGGGAGGGCCCTACGAGCAGTACTTC. This encodes CASSLVAAGGPYEQYF. Variable domain in full (rest from reference TRBV7-9 and TRBJ2-7): DTGVSQNPRHKITKRGQNVTFRCDPISEHNRLYWYRQTLGQGPEFLTYFQNEAQLEKSRLLSDRFSAERPKGSFSTLEIQRTEQGDSAMYLCASSLVAAGGPYEQYFGPGTRLTVT.

This clone appeared a single time. This chain joins TRBV28 and TRBJ1-1; D gene ambiguous. V lost 3 bases, J lost 0 bases, and 8 bases lay in between. The CDR3 spans 14 residues. Germline V gene sequence: CDR1 MDHEN, CDR2 SYDVKM. The CDR3 bases are TGTGCCAGCAGTTTGCCCTCCCTGAACACTGAAGCTTTCTTT. It codes for CASSLPSLNTEAFF.

The rearrangement links TRBV28 to TRBJ2-7; D is unresolved. CDR1 and CDR2 (germline): MDHEN, SYDVKM. Trimming pared 0 bases from V and 2 bases from J, leaving 8 bases between. CDR3 length equals 14 residues. The CDR3 nucleotides are TGTGCCAGCAGTTTATGGACAATAACCTACGAGCAGTACTTC. Amino acids: CASSLWTITYEQYF. The variable domain in full, completed from reference TRBV28 and TRBJ2-7, reads DVKVTQSSRYLVKRTGEKVFLECVQDMDHENMFWYRQDPGLGLRLIYFSYDVKMKEKGDIPEGYSVSREKKERFSLILESASTNQTSMYLCASSLWTITYEQYFGPGTRLTVT.

The chain recombines TRBV18 with TRBJ2-7; D is undetermined. Germline assignment: CDR1 KGHSH and CDR2 LQKENI. CDR3 length: 14 amino acids. V lost 4 bases, J lost 2 bases, and 12 bases lay in between. DNA for the CDR3: TGTGCCAGCTCACTATCCCTTAACCCCTACGAGCAGTACTTC. It specifies CASSLSLNPYEQYF.

CDR3 sequence: CASIAGTGWRKPTWATHNEQFF. In nucleotides, the CDR3 is TGCGCCAGCATCGCCGGGACAGGGTGGCGGAAACCCACCTGGGCTACCCACAATGAGCAGTTCTTC. This chain uses TRBV10-1 with TRBJ2-1; 9 bases line up with TRBD1. CDR1 and CDR2 from the germline V gene are WNHNN and SYGVQD (reference sequence). This CDR3 has 22 residues. The V segment lost 7 bases and the J segment 5 bases; nucleotides outside the gene matches: 30.

This clone showed up just once. The chain is built from TRBV2 and TRBJ2-5; D not certain. The CDR3 consists of 12 residues. The ends were cut back, 8 bases at V and 5 bases at J, with 12 bases in the middle. The germline V gene has CDR1 SNHLY and CDR2 FYNNEI. The CDR3 region is CASRVGFETQYF. CDR3 DNA sequence: TGTGCCAGCCGTGTGGGCTTTGAGACCCAGTACTTC.

The chain employs TRBV28 and TRBJ2-7; 9 bases are shared with TRBD1. This CDR3 is built from 14 residues. V lost 8 bases, J lost 3 bases, and 8 bases stayed unmatched. Germline V gene data show CDR1 as MDHEN and CDR2 as SYDVKM. The CDR3 protein is CASGAAGQGYEQYF. The CDR3 DNA reads as TGTGCCAGCGGAGCCGCGGGACAGGGCTACGAGCAGTACTTC. The entire variable domain, with the rest obtained from reference TRBV28 and TRBJ2-7, is as follows: DVKVTQSSRYLVKRTGEKVFLECVQDMDHENMFWYRQDPGLGLRLIYFSYDVKMKEKGDIPEGYSVSREKKERFSLILESASTNQTSMYLCASGAAGQGYEQYFGPGTRLTVT.